The 27 T cell receptor beta chains given below trace back to one sample, sequenced in a study of CD8 T cells in Susac syndrome. RNA amounts of roughly 0.5 to 1 ug underwent reverse transcription with random hexamers. TCRdb ran MiXCR on the immunoSEQ multiplex PCR reads and lists one entry per CDR3 protein. The sample contains around 45,000 distinct CDR3 sequences, 80% to 95% of which appear only once. The sequenced sample was CD8+ T cells from PBMCs. The receptors shown here come from a human donor in good health.

This chain joins TRBV7-9 and TRBJ2-7; D is uncertain. Germline assignment: CDR1 SEHNR and CDR2 FQNEAQ (reference sequence). Trimming shortened V by 2 bases and J by 4 bases, and 3 bases separated the two germline ends. The CDR3 spans 11 residues. The CDR3 DNA reads TGTGCCAGCAGCTTACTTTACGAGCAGTACTTC. It encodes CASSLLYEQYF.

The chain joins TRBV2 to TRBJ1-1; maybe TRBD1 (5 bases). Trimming took off 5 bases at V and 4 bases at J, with 8 bases between the two ends. Germline CDR1 is SNHLY and CDR2 is FYNNEI. The CDR3 length is 12 residues. The CDR3 spells CASSWGFTEAFF. DNA for the CDR3: TGTGCCAGCAGTTGGGGGTTCACTGAAGCTTTCTTT.

This chain uses TRBV4-3 with TRBJ1-2; D might be TRBD1 (5 bases). The CDR3 consists of 16 residues. Germline lookup yields CDR1 LGHNA and CDR2 YSLEER. The ends were cut back, 1 base at V and 6 bases at J, with 18 bases in the middle. The chain's CDR3 is CASSQGTPRGWHGYTF. The CDR3 DNA is TGCGCCAGCAGCCAAGGGACCCCTCGGGGGTGGCATGGCTACACCTTC.

This chain uses TRBV7-6 with TRBJ2-7; 8 bases are shared with TRBD2. The CDR3 has 14 residues. J was trimmed by 0 bases and V by 5 bases; bases with no gene match: 3. The germline V gene has CDR1 SGHVS and CDR2 FNYEAQ. CDR3 coding DNA: TGTGCCAGCAGCGCCGGGACTAGCTCCTACGAGCAGTACTTC. Encoded protein: CASSAGTSSYEQYF. Based on the CDR3 plus reference TRBV7-6 and TRBJ2-7, the full variable domain is GAGVSQSPRYKVTKRGQDVALRCDPISGHVSLYWYRQALGQGPEFLTYFNYEAQQDKSGLPNDRFSAERPEGSISTLTIQRTEQRDSAMYRCASSAGTSSYEQYFGPGTRLTVT.

V is TRBV29-1 and J is TRBJ2-1; D remains unclear. CDR3 length: 15 amino acids. Trimming pared 3 bases from V and 1 base from J, leaving 13 bases between. CDR1 SQVTM and CDR2 ANQGSEA come from the germline V gene. CDR3 in amino acids: CSVDSLPSSYNEQFF. The CDR3 nucleotides read TGCAGCGTTGATTCCCTACCTTCGTCCTACAATGAGCAGTTCTTC.

The V and J genes are TRBV7-8 and TRBJ1-2; possibly TRBD1 for D (5 bases). Per germline, CDR1 SGHVS and CDR2 FQNEAQ. V dropped 10 bases and J dropped 2 bases, with 17 bases sitting between them. CDR3 length equals 14 residues. The CDR3 region is CATSGGMLNYGYTF. CDR3 in DNA: TGTGCCACCTCCGGGGGGATGCTCAACTATGGCTACACCTTC. The full variable domain, with the rest looked up from reference TRBV7-8 and TRBJ1-2, is GAGVSQSPRYKVAKRGQDVALRCDPISGHVSLFWYQQALGQGPEFLTYFQNEAQLDKSGLPSDRFFAERPEGSVSTLKIQRTQQEDSAVYLCATSGGMLNYGYTFGSGTRLTVV.

The chain is built from TRBV12-3 or TRBV12-4 and TRBJ2-7; 7 nucleotides match TRBD1. The trim removed 1 base at V and 6 bases at J, leaving 6 bases unmatched. The CDR3 sequence is 14 residues long. The CDR3 loop reads CASSLVGSGGEQYF. The CDR3 nucleotides read TGTGCCAGCAGTTTAGTGGGGTCAGGGGGCGAGCAGTACTTC.

The V call is TRBV7-8, the J call TRBJ2-7; D gene uncertain. The CDR3 runs 16 residues. V was shortened by 4 bases and J by 3 bases, with 19 bases between the two germline ends. The germline CDR1 and CDR2 sequences are SGHVS and FQNEAQ. The CDR3 DNA reads TGTGCCAGCAGCTCAGCCGGAAGAGACGGTGGCTACGAGCAGTACTTC. This gives the protein CASSSAGRDGGYEQYF.

This clonotype has a single count. The chain links TRBV5-6 to TRBJ1-1; the D is unclear. The CDR3 totals 14 residues. V was shortened by 0 bases and J by 4 bases, with 10 bases between the two germline ends. CDR1 and CDR2 from the germline V gene are SGHDT and YYEEEE. In nucleotides, the CDR3 is TGTGCCAGCAGCTTGGGCGGGCCGAGCACTGAAGCTTTCTTT. As protein: CASSLGGPSTEAFF.

The chain couples TRBV29-1 to TRBJ1-4; D is ambiguous. Trimming pared 6 bases from V and 4 bases from J, leaving 6 bases between. This CDR3 is built from 11 residues. Germline CDR1 reads SQVTM; CDR2 reads ANQGSEA. In DNA, the CDR3 is TGCAGCGTCGTCCTTAATGAAAAACTGTTTTTT. This sequence encodes CSVVLNEKLFF.

The V call is TRBV7-2, the J call TRBJ2-1; D is perhaps TRBD2 (6 bases). Germline values: CDR1 SGHTA, CDR2 FQGNSA. V was shortened by 5 bases and J by 6 bases, with 20 bases between the two germline ends. The CDR3 is made up of 16 amino acids. Written as DNA, the CDR3 is TGTGCCAGCAGCACACGCGAAAGGAGGGAGAGCAATGAGCAGTTCTTC. As protein: CASSTRERRESNEQFF.

This chain links TRBV7-8 with TRBJ2-7; 8 bases align to TRBD1. V lost 3 bases and J lost 0; bases outside the gene matches: 13. Germline CDR1 reads SGHVS; CDR2 reads FQNEAQ. This CDR3 is 18 amino acids long. CDR3 DNA: TGTGCCAGCAGCTTCCCTGCATACAGGGGGAGGAACTCCTACGAGCAGTACTTC. Protein: CASSFPAYRGRNSYEQYF.

The V gene is TRBV4-1, the J gene TRBJ2-7; perhaps D is TRBD1 or TRBD2 (5 bases each). The germline CDR1 and CDR2 sequences are MGHRA and YSYEKL. Trimming removed 1 base from V and 3 bases from J, with 13 bases in between. This CDR3 comprises 15 residues. CDR3 in DNA: TGCGCCAGCAGCCAAGCCCTCGGGACGAGCTACGAGCAGTACTTC. Translating gives CASSQALGTSYEQYF.

Only a few counts were recorded for this clonotype. The chain employs TRBV4-1 and TRBJ2-1, with 8 nucleotides matching TRBD1. The length of the CDR3 is 14 residues. J gave up 8 bases and V 4 bases, and 7 bases lay outside the gene matches. Germline-derived CDR1 and CDR2 are MGHRA and YSYEKL. The CDR3 nucleotides are TGCGCCAGCAGCCCTGGACAGGGTGGTGATGAGCAGTTCTTC. It yields the protein CASSPGQGGDEQFF.

The chain joins TRBV30 to TRBJ1-1; no clear D gene. CDR3 size: 12 residues. Per germline, CDR1 GTSNPN and CDR2 SVGIG (reference sequence). V gave up 1 base and J gave up 4 bases, with 7 bases separating them. CDR3: CAWSGGGTEAFF. CDR3 DNA sequence: TGTGCCTGGAGTGGAGGAGGCACTGAAGCTTTCTTT.

This rearrangement joins TRBV29-1 to TRBJ2-1; the D gene is possibly TRBD2 (6 bases). V dropped 8 bases and J dropped 3 bases, with 20 bases sitting between them. The CDR3 has 15 residues. Germline V gene sequence: CDR1 SQVTM, CDR2 ANQGSEA. The CDR3 region has the DNA TGCAGCTCCGTTCCCGCGGGAAACGTCTACAATGAGCAGTTCTTC. This codes for CSSVPAGNVYNEQFF.

This clonotype appeared a single time. The V gene is TRBV3-1, the J gene TRBJ2-5; 9 bases match TRBD2. Germline CDR1 is LGHDT and CDR2 is YNNKEL (reference sequence). This CDR3 region has 18 residues. J lost 4 bases, V lost 1 base, and 13 bases had no gene match. CDR3 in DNA: TGTGCCAGCAGCCAAGGCCCTTCAGCGGGAGGAAGACGAGAGACCCAGTACTTC. Protein: CASSQGPSAGGRRETQYF.

CDR3 protein: CASSSAGTGVHEQYF. In nucleotides, the CDR3 is TGTGCCAGCAGCTCCGCCGGGACAGGGGTGCACGAGCAGTACTTC. The chain links TRBV7-2 to TRBJ2-7; 10 nucleotides match TRBD1. V shed 4 bases and J 5 bases; nucleotides not matched to a gene: 8. This CDR3 region has 15 residues. CDR1 and CDR2 (germline): SGHTA, FQGNSA.

The chain uses TRBV5-1 and TRBJ2-4, with no clear D. The V and J ends lost 7 bases and 1 base respectively, with 6 bases between them. Germline-derived CDR1 and CDR2 are SGHRS and YFSETQ. The CDR3 has 12 residues. This CDR3 is CASLLAKNIQYF. The CDR3 bases are TGCGCCAGCCTCCTGGCCAAAAACATTCAGTACTTC.

The V and J genes are TRBV7-9 and TRBJ2-7; 9 bases are shared with TRBD1. V shed 3 bases, J shed 1 base, and the junction held 7 bases outside the gene matches. The V gene's germline CDR1 is SEHNR and CDR2 FQNEAQ (reference sequence). There are 16 residues in the CDR3. This chain's CDR3 is CASSFPTGGRSYEQYF. The CDR3 nucleotides are TGTGCCAGCAGCTTCCCCACAGGGGGCAGGTCCTACGAGCAGTACTTC.

This chain uses TRBV6-6 with TRBJ2-1, with D tentatively TRBD2 (6 bases). V was cut by 5 bases and J by 4 bases, with 15 bases left in between. CDR1 and CDR2 from the germline V gene are MNHNY and SVGAGI (reference sequence). The CDR3 is made up of 15 amino acids. CDR3 in amino acids: CASSPRLGRYNEQFF. The CDR3 DNA is TGTGCCAGCAGTCCCCGACTAGGAAGGTACAATGAGCAGTTCTTC.

This chain uses TRBV29-1 with TRBJ1-1; the match to TRBD1 covers 7 bases. This CDR3 has 15 residues. Germline CDR1 and CDR2: SQVTM and ANQGSEA. J gave up 0 bases and V 4 bases, and 8 bases lay outside the gene matches. The CDR3 sequence: CSVVTRGQMNTEAFF. Written as DNA, the CDR3 is TGCAGCGTTGTTACAAGGGGACAGATGAACACTGAAGCTTTCTTT. The whole variable domain, remainder taken from reference TRBV29-1 and TRBJ1-1, is SAVISQKPSRDICQRGTSLTIQCQVDSQVTMMFWYRQQPGQSLTLIATANQGSEATYESGFVIDKFPISRPNLTFSTLTVSNMSPEDSSIYLCSVVTRGQMNTEAFFGQGTRLTVV.

CDR3 sequence (DNA): TGCGCCAGCAGCCCCCTTACTAGCGGGAGGCCCAATGAGCAGTTCTTC. Amino acid sequence: CASSPLTSGRPNEQFF. The J gene is TRBJ2-1, the V gene TRBV4-1; 12 bases line up with TRBD2. The germline CDR1 and CDR2 sequences are MGHRA and YSYEKL. With V trimmed by 4 bases and J by 6 bases, 7 bases remained unmatched. This CDR3 region has 16 residues.

The chain has TRBV29-1 and TRBJ1-1; 8 bases line up with TRBD1. Trimming cost V 7 bases and J 0 bases; bases outside gene matches: 13. Germline CDR1 and CDR2: SQVTM and ANQGSEA. The CDR3 is 16 amino acids. The CDR3 here is CSAMGQAAALNTEAFF. The CDR3 DNA sequence: TGCAGCGCCATGGGACAGGCGGCGGCTTTGAACACTGAAGCTTTCTTT. Complete variable domain (other parts from reference TRBV29-1 and TRBJ1-1): SAVISQKPSRDICQRGTSLTIQCQVDSQVTMMFWYRQQPGQSLTLIATANQGSEATYESGFVIDKFPISRPNLTFSTLTVSNMSPEDSSIYLCSAMGQAAALNTEAFFGQGTRLTVV.

This clonotype was counted a single time. The CDR3 nucleotides read TGTGCCAGCAGCTTAACTAGCGAAGGGATGCGGGATCAGTACTTC. Protein sequence: CASSLTSEGMRDQYF. The chain carries TRBV7-9 and TRBJ2-7; the match to TRBD2 covers 7 bases. Germline V gene lookup returns CDR1 SEHNR and CDR2 FQNEAQ (reference sequence). Trimming took 2 bases from V and 10 from J; bases not matched to a gene: 14. The CDR3 totals 15 residues.

V gene TRBV11-2 combines with J gene TRBJ2-7, with 7 bases fitting TRBD1. J gave up 3 bases and V 6 bases, and 11 bases lay outside the gene matches. The CDR3 extends over 15 amino acids. CDR1 SGHAT and CDR2 FQNNGV come from the germline V gene. This CDR3 reads CASSPARGLIYEQYF. CDR3 sequence (DNA): TGTGCCAGCAGTCCGGCTAGGGGGCTCATCTACGAGCAGTACTTC.

The V and J genes are TRBV5-6 and TRBJ2-1; 10 nucleotides line up with TRBD2. Per germline, CDR1 SGHDT and CDR2 YYEEEE. V lost 0 bases, J lost 6 bases, and 3 bases stayed unmatched. The CDR3 spans 15 residues. The CDR3: CASSLALAGANEQFF. Here the CDR3 DNA reads TGTGCCAGCAGCTTGGCTCTAGCGGGAGCCAATGAGCAGTTCTTC.